These 26 T cell receptor beta chains share one sample of origin, sequenced in a study of blood T cell repertoires in COVID-19. The table came from immunoSEQ multiplex PCR; TCRdb's copy has only in-frame clones and leaves some out. The sample includes around 300,000 clones, approximately 91% seen only once; the top ten take just under 9.5%. The sample comprised peripheral blood. All receptors derive from a man aged 18 to 30 with active or convalescent COVID-19.

The chain carries TRBV29-1 and TRBJ1-2, with 9 bases fitting TRBD1. Trimming cost V 6 bases and J 6 bases; bases outside gene matches: 2. CDR3 length equals 11 residues. Germline CDR1 SQVTM, CDR2 ANQGSEA. The CDR3 protein is CSVGTGNGYTF. The DNA of the CDR3 is TGCAGCGTAGGGACAGGGAATGGCTACACCTTC.

The CDR3, as DNA: TGTGCCAGTAGTATTTGGAGGTTCGGCAATCAGCCCCAGCATTTT. Translating it yields CASSIWRFGNQPQHF. V is TRBV19 and J is TRBJ1-5; D not resolved. This CDR3 is 15 amino acids long. Germline assignment: CDR1 LNHDA and CDR2 SQIVND (reference sequence). V was clipped by 3 bases and J by 2 bases, with 11 bases between them.

The chain recombines TRBV12-3 or TRBV12-4 with TRBJ1-1; D uncertain. The CDR3 sequence is 12 residues long. Deletions cut 2 bases from V and 8 bases from J, with 9 bases between. Written as DNA, the CDR3 is TGTGCCAGCAGTTTATACCCTAACGAAGCTTTCTTT. It translates to CASSLYPNEAFF.

Many counts were recorded for this clone. The CDR3 sequence is CATSRGTGGAETQYF. The CDR3 bases are TGTGCCACCAGCAGAGGTACAGGGGGCGCGGAGACCCAGTACTTC. J is TRBJ2-5 and V is TRBV15, with TRBD1 matching over 9 bases. The germline gives CDR1 LNHNV, CDR2 YYDKDF (reference sequence). V was pared by 1 base and J by 5 bases, with 5 bases of the junction left unmatched. The CDR3 contains 15 residues. Based on the CDR3 plus reference TRBV15 and TRBJ2-5, the full variable domain is DAMVIQNPRYQVTQFGKPVTLSCSQTLNHNVMYWYQQKSSQAPKLLFHYYDKDFNNEADTPDNFQSRRPNTSFCFLDIRSPGLGDTAMYLCATSRGTGGAETQYFGPGTRLLVL.

The rearrangement uses TRBV6-1 and TRBJ1-2; 7 nucleotides match TRBD1. This CDR3 has 15 amino acids. Germline CDR1 is MNHNS and CDR2 is SASEGT. V lost 2 bases to trimming and J lost 8 bases; unmatched junction nucleotides: 11. Here the CDR3 reads CASSEYRTGQAGYTF. The CDR3 DNA follows: TGTGCCAGCAGTGAATATCGGACTGGACAGGCGGGCTACACCTTC.

The rearrangement uses TRBV27 and TRBJ1-1; TRBD1 agrees at 7 bases. The CDR3 runs 15 residues. Germline V lookup: CDR1 MNHEY, CDR2 SMNVEV (reference sequence). Trimming cost V 7 bases and J 6 bases; bases outside gene matches: 14. CDR3 loop: CASTDRYRGTPEAFF. CDR3 DNA: TGTGCCAGCACCGACCGCTACAGGGGAACCCCTGAAGCTTTCTTT.

CDR3 in DNA: TGTGCCAGCAGCTTAGGAGGTTCTGGAAACACCATATATTTT. Translating gives CASSLGGSGNTIYF. The J gene is TRBJ1-3, the V gene TRBV11-2; D remains unclear. Trimming took off 1 base at V and 1 base at J, with 5 bases between the two ends. The germline gives CDR1 SGHAT, CDR2 FQNNGV. The CDR3 consists of 14 residues.

The V and J genes are TRBV4-1 and TRBJ1-5, with D possibly matching TRBD1 (6 bases). Germline-derived CDR1 and CDR2 are MGHRA and YSYEKL. V was cut by 1 base and J by 0 bases, with 13 bases left in between. This CDR3 has 17 amino acids. In DNA form, the CDR3 reads TGCGCCAGCAGCCAAGCTAGGCAGGGGTATAGCAATCAGCCCCAGCATTTT. Translated, it gives CASSQARQGYSNQPQHF.

This sequence joins TRBV4-1 and TRBJ1-1; 11 bases agree with TRBD1. The CDR3 covers 15 residues. CDR1 and CDR2 (germline): MGHRA, YSYEKL. V trimming: 2 bases; J trimming: 4 bases; junction bases outside the gene matches: 3. DNA for the CDR3: TGCGCCAGCAGCCAACAGGGACAGGGGGTCACTGAAGCTTTCTTT. Translation gives CASSQQGQGVTEAFF.

The V and J genes are TRBV9 and TRBJ2-1; possibly TRBD1 for D (5 bases). Germline values: CDR1 SGDLS, CDR2 YYNGEE. V was pared by 0 bases and J by 2 bases, with 9 bases between. The CDR3 is made up of 15 amino acids. Here the CDR3 reads CASSVEGVPYNEQFF. CDR3 in DNA: TGTGCCAGCAGCGTAGAAGGGGTACCCTACAATGAGCAGTTCTTC. The entire variable domain, with the rest obtained from reference TRBV9 and TRBJ2-1, is as follows: DSGVTQTPKHLITATGQRVTLRCSPRSGDLSVYWYQQSLDQGLQFLIQYYNGEERAKGNILERFSAQQFPDLHSELNLSSLELGDSALYFCASSVEGVPYNEQFFGPGTRLTVL.

This clone was picked up one time. The genes are TRBV27 and TRBJ1-2; D may be TRBD1 (6 bases). V was pared by 5 bases and J by 3 bases, with 19 bases between. The germline CDR1 and CDR2 sequences are MNHEY and SMNVEV (reference sequence). This CDR3 is 16 amino acids long. The CDR3 DNA sequence: TGTGCCAGCAGTAAGAACCGGGACACTTTATACTATGGCTACACCTTC. It translates to CASSKNRDTLYYGYTF.

The chain employs TRBV3-1 (or the pseudogene TRBV3-2) and TRBJ2-6; 9 bases are a match to TRBD1. CDR1 is LGHDT, CDR2 YNNKEL, per germline (reference sequence). CDR3 length equals 16 residues. V lost 4 bases to trimming and J lost 3 bases; unmatched junction nucleotides: 4. In DNA, the CDR3 is TGTGCCAGCAGCCCGGACAGGGGTTATGGGGCCAACGTCCTGACTTTC. It codes for CASSPDRGYGANVLTF.

This clone was seen a single time. The chain couples TRBV29-1 to TRBJ2-3; 7 nucleotides line up with TRBD2. J gave up 2 bases and V 5 bases, and 4 bases lay outside the gene matches. Germline V CDR1 and CDR2: SQVTM, ANQGSEA. The CDR3 is 13 residues long. The CDR3 DNA reads as TGCAGCGTTTTCGCGGGAGACACAGATACGCAGTATTTT. Encoded protein: CSVFAGDTDTQYF.

The chain has TRBV5-1 and TRBJ2-2; D remains unclear. This CDR3 region has 14 residues. In germline, CDR1 is SGHRS, CDR2 YFSETQ. V was cut by 2 bases and J by 6 bases, with 11 bases left in between. The CDR3 sequence: CASSLAARAGELFF. The DNA of the CDR3 is TGCGCCAGCAGCTTAGCAGCCCGGGCCGGGGAGCTGTTTTTT.

The J gene is TRBJ1-1, the V gene TRBV9, with D perhaps TRBD1 (5 bases). V shed 7 bases and J shed 3 bases, with 13 bases lying between them. The CDR3 has 13 residues. The germline V gene encodes CDR1 SGDLS and CDR2 YYNGEE. CDR3 sequence: CASARGADTEAFF. The CDR3 DNA sequence: TGTGCCAGCGCGCGGGGCGCGGACACTGAAGCTTTCTTT.

The genes are TRBV9 and TRBJ2-7; 7 bases are a match to TRBD2. Germline assignment: CDR1 SGDLS and CDR2 YYNGEE. After removal of 4 bases from V and 0 bases from J, the junction contained 7 bases not matched to a gene. The CDR3 is 15 amino acids. CDR3 DNA sequence: TGTGCCAGCAGCCCCTCTAGCGGTGTCTCCTACGAGCAGTACTTC. This translates into CASSPSSGVSYEQYF.

The gene calls are TRBV4-3 and TRBJ1-3, with D unclear. The CDR3 sequence is 18 residues long. V lost 0 bases and J 2 bases, leaving 17 bases between the germline ends. Germline V gene sequence: CDR1 LGHNA, CDR2 YSLEER. The CDR3 DNA reads as TGCGCCAGCAGCCAAGAAATGGTTTTGGCCCAAACTGGAAACACCATATATTTT. Protein sequence: CASSQEMVLAQTGNTIYF.

This chain links TRBV27 with TRBJ2-3, with 11 bases aligning to TRBD2. V lost 2 bases, J lost 6 bases, and 4 bases stayed unmatched. Germline V gene sequence: CDR1 MNHEY, CDR2 SMNVEV (reference sequence). The CDR3 totals 15 residues. DNA for the CDR3: TGTGCCAGCAGTTTAACTAGCGGGGGCCGGGATACGCAGTATTTT. Its protein is CASSLTSGGRDTQYF.

V and J are TRBV6-6 and TRBJ2-1; 9 positions match TRBD2. This CDR3 comprises 14 residues. The germline gives CDR1 MNHNY, CDR2 SVGAGI (reference sequence). V lost 2 bases and J lost 7; bases outside the gene matches: 3. DNA for the CDR3: TGTGCCAGCAGTTACCTAGCGGGGTCTAATGAGCAGTTCTTC. This gives the protein CASSYLAGSNEQFF.

CDR3 sequence: CASSPLTGGSNTEAFF. CDR3 bases: TGTGCCAGCTCACCACTTACAGGGGGATCGAACACTGAAGCTTTCTTT. The chain has TRBV18 and TRBJ1-1, with 8 bases that match TRBD1. Germline-derived CDR1 and CDR2 are KGHSH and LQKENI. V was pared by 1 base and J by 1 base, with 5 bases of the junction left unmatched. The CDR3 is made up of 16 amino acids.

V usage is TRBV7-8 and J usage is TRBJ1-5; D may be TRBD1 (6 bases). This CDR3 region has 14 residues. Germline lookup yields CDR1 SGHVS and CDR2 FQNEAQ. The V gene lost 1 base and the J gene lost 5 bases, with 9 bases spanning the gap. In DNA, the CDR3 is TGTGCCAGCAGCTTAGGTCCAGGGGATCAGCCCCAGCATTTT. It is translated as CASSLGPGDQPQHF.

The chain joins TRBV11-2 to TRBJ2-7; TRBD2 aligns across 13 bases. Germline CDR1 SGHAT, CDR2 FQNNGV. V shed 5 bases, J shed 6 bases, and the junction held 13 bases outside the gene matches. This CDR3 is built from 17 residues. The CDR3 sequence is CASSRNGQLAGGPEQYF. The DNA for the CDR3 is TGTGCCAGCAGCCGAAATGGACAACTAGCGGGGGGGCCCGAGCAGTACTTC.

V usage is TRBV7-6 and J usage is TRBJ2-1; possible D gene TRBD2, 5 bases. Trimming left V 5 bases short and J 8 bases short, with 13 bases between. This CDR3 has 13 amino acids. Germline V CDR1 and CDR2: SGHVS, FNYEAQ. The CDR3 DNA sequence: TGTGCCAGCAGCCCAGGACTGAGCGATGAGCAGTTCTTC. Amino acid sequence: CASSPGLSDEQFF.

This chain joins TRBV5-8 and TRBJ1-4, with a tentative D call TRBD1 (6 bases). Trimming removed 3 bases at V and 0 bases at J, with 12 bases between. The CDR3 runs 16 residues. Germline-derived CDR1 and CDR2 are SGHTS and YDEGEE. CDR3 region: CASSSGQPATNEKLFF. CDR3 DNA: TGTGCCAGCAGCTCGGGACAACCTGCAACTAATGAAAAACTGTTTTTT.

V and J are TRBV29-1 and TRBJ1-3, with D uncertain. CDR3 length equals 15 residues. Between the trimmed V and J ends, which lost 7 bases and 0 bases, there was a span of 16 bases. The V gene's germline CDR1 is SQVTM and CDR2 ANQGSEA. The CDR3 DNA sequence: TGCAGCGCTCTTGCTGCGGGAAGCTCTGGAAACACCATATATTTT. Protein: CSALAAGSSGNTIYF.

The CDR3 DNA sequence: TGCGCCAGCAGCTTAGACAGGGCAACGATTGAGCAGTACTTC. Its protein product is CASSLDRATIEQYF. The gene calls are TRBV5-1 and TRBJ2-7; 7 bases are shared with TRBD1. The CDR3 consists of 14 residues. Germline V gives CDR1 SGHRS, CDR2 YFSETQ. J gave up 7 bases and V 2 bases, and 9 bases lay outside the gene matches.